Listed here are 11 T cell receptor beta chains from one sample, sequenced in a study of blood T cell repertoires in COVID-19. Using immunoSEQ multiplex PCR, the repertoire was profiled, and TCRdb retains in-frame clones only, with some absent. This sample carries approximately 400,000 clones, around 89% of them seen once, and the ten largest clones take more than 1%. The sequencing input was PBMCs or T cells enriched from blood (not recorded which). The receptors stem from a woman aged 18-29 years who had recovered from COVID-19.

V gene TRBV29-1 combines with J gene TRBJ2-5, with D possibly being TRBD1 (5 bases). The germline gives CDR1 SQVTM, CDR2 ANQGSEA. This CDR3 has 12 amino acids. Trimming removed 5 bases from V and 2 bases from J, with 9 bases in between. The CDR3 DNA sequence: TGCAGCGTTAAGGGGATTCAAGAGACCCAGTACTTC. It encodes CSVKGIQETQYF.

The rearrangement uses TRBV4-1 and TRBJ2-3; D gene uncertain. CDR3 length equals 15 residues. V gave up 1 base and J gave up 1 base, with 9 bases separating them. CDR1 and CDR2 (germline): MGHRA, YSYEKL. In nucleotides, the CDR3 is TGCGCCAGCAGCCAAGCGGGTTTTGGCACAGATACGCAGTATTTT. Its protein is CASSQAGFGTDTQYF.

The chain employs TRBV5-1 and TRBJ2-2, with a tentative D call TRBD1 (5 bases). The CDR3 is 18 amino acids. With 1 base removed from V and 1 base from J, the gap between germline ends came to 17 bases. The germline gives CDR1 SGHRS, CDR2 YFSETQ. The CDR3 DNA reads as TGCGCCAGCAGCTTGCGACTGGGCAGGGATTTGAACACCGGGGAGCTGTTTTTT. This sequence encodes CASSLRLGRDLNTGELFF.

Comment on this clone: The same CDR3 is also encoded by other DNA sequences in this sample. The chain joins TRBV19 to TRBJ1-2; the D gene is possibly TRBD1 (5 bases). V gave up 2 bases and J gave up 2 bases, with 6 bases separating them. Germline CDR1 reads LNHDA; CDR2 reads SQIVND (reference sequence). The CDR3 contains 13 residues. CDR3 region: CASSIPGNYGYTF. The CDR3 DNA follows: TGTGCCAGTAGTATACCAGGGAACTATGGCTACACCTTC.

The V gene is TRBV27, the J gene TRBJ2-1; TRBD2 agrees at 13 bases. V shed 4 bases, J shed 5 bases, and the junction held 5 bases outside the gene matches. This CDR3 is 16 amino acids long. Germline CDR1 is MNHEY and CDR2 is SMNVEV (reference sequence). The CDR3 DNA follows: TGTGCCAGCAGTTCGACTAGCGGGGGGCCACACAATGAGCAGTTCTTC. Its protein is CASSSTSGGPHNEQFF.

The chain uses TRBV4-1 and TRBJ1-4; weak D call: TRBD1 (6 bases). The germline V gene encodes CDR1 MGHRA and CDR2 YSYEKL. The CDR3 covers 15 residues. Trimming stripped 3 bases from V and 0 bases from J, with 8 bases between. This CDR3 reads CASSQPGATNEKLFF. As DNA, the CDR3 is TGCGCCAGCAGCCAGCCAGGGGCAACTAATGAAAAACTGTTTTTT.

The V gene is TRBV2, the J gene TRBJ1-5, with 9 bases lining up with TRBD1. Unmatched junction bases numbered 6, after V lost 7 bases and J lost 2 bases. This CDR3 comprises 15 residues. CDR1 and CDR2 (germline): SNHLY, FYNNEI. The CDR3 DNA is TGTGCCAGCACCCTGGACAGGGGCGGCAATCAGCCCCAGCATTTT. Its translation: CASTLDRGGNQPQHF.

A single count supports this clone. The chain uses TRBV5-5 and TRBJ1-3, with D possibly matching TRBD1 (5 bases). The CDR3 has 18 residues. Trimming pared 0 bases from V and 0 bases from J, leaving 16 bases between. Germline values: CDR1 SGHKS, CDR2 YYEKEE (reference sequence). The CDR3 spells CASSLARAGLHSGNTIYF. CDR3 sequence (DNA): TGTGCCAGCAGCTTGGCCCGGGCAGGGCTACACTCTGGAAACACCATATATTTT.

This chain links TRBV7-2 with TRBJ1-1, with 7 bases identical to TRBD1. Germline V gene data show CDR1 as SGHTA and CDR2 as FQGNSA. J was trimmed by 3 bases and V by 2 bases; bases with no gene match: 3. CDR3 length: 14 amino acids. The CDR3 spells CASSLYRGDTEAFF. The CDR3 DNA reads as TGTGCCAGCAGCTTATACAGGGGAGACACTGAAGCTTTCTTT.

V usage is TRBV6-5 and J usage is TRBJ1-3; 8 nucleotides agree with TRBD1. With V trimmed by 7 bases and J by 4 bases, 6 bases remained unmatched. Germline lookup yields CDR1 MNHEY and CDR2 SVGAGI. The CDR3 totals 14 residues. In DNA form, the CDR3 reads TGTGCCAGCACCAGACAGGGGCCCGGAAACACCATATATTTT. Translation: CASTRQGPGNTIYF.

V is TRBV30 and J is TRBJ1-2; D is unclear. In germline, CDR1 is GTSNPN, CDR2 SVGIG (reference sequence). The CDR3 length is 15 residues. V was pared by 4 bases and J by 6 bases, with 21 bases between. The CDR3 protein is CAWTPNRVRIDGYTF. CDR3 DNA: TGTGCCTGGACCCCCAATAGAGTGCGAATCGATGGCTACACCTTC.